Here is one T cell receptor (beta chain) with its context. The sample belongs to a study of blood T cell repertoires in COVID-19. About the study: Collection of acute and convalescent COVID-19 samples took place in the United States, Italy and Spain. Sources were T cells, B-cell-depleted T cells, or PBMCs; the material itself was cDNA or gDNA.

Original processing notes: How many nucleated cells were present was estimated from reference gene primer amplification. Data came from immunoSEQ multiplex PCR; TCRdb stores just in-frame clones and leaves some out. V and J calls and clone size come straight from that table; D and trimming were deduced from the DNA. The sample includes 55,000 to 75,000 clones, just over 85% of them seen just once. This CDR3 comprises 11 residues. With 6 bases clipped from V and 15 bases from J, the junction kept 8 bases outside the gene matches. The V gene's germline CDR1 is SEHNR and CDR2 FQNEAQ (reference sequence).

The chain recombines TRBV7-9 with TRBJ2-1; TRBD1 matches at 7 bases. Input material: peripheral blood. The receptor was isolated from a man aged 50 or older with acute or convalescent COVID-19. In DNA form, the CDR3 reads TGTGCCAGCAGTCCCGACAGGGTACGGTTCTTC. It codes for CASSPDRVRFF.